The entry below describes one T cell receptor beta chain. The target antigen is unknown. Since all of the isolated RNA was reverse transcribed, expressed TCRB transcripts were what got sequenced. The assay was immunoSEQ multiplex PCR, and TCRdb's table has in-frame clones only and misses some. The sample records 300,000 to 450,000 clones, 8.5% to 10% being singletons. The entry originates in a study of beta chain features in type 1 diabetes. Study-wide points: cDNA sequencing could over-represent cells with high TCR expression. Insertions were fewer and deletions more numerous at VDJ junctions in type 1 diabetes patients. For Type 1 diabetes patients, all four CD4+ subsets carried TCRB CDR3s that were moderately but significantly shorter.

The CDR3 totals 16 residues. The germline V gene encodes CDR1 LNHDA and CDR2 SQIVND (reference sequence). V gave up 7 bases and J gave up 6 bases, with 21 bases separating them. Sequencing was done on a sample of central memory CD4+ T cells from blood. V is TRBV19 and J is TRBJ2-2; no firm D call. The receptor was derived from a man between 25 and 39 years old with type 1 diabetes. The CDR3 loop reads CASNLDANSEAGELFF. The CDR3 DNA reads TGTGCCAGTAATTTGGACGCTAATTCTGAGGCCGGGGAGCTGTTTTTT.